Given below is one TCR beta chain in context. No antigen is known for it. The record originates from a study of shared clonotypes between healthy human individuals. Profiling relied on immunoSEQ multiplex PCR, and the TCRdb table lists in-frame clones only, not all of them. Here the sample spans millions of clones, approximately 94% being singletons. Naive CD8 cells were CD45RO-negative, positively selected for CCR7, excluding terminally differentiated effector memory CD45RA+ cells. Whole-study results and caveats: Larger estimated richness was generally recorded for naive subsets relative to memory subsets. Several donors held approximately 5% of naive CD4 clonotypes in common.

The source of this sequence is a man younger than 30 in good health. The sample consisted of naive CD8+ T cells sorted from blood.

The DNA for the CDR3 is TGTGCCAGCAGCCCTCGGGCAGGGATCGGTTTCTTT. This gives the protein CASSPRAGIGFF. The chain couples TRBV21-1 to TRBJ1-1; TRBD1, the table's D call, was not compared with the DNA. TRBV21-1 is deemed a pseudogene. The CDR3 is 12 residues long.